The entry below gives a single T cell receptor beta chain sequence along with its context. The CDR3 is 15 amino acids. V lost 4 bases and J lost 2; bases outside the gene matches: 8. Germline assignment: CDR1 GTSNPN and CDR2 SVGIG (reference sequence). Some clones are missing from TCRdb's copy, which holds only in-frame ones; the method was immunoSEQ multiplex PCR. This table has approximately 75,000 clones, approximately 97% appearing once. This sample was taken from a study of technical replicates of blood from a few donors. The sequence came from a human donor in good health. The sequencing input was T cells isolated from PBMCs. The genes are TRBV30 and TRBJ2-7, with 10 bases identical to TRBD2. The CDR3 DNA reads TGTGCCTGGAAGTATGGGACTAGCGCCACCTACGAGCAGTACTTC. It encodes CAWKYGTSATYEQYF.